This T cell receptor (beta chain) was retrieved from a study of T cell responses to AZD1222 COVID-19 vaccine. Study outcomes and limitations: Spike-specific TCR breadth and depth were elevated following two AZD1222 doses. White British people made up most donors, females outnumbered males, and clonal diversity was possibly underestimated. In all cases, repertoires were sampled only after the peak T cell response.

Assay used: immunoSEQ multiplex PCR; TCRdb lists only in-frame clones, some missing. The table records approximately 140,000 clones, just over 90% of them present only once. Points on this clone: Antigen: not known.

Trimming took off 5 bases at V and 2 bases at J, with 6 bases between the two ends. This CDR3 is 13 amino acids long. CDR1 and CDR2 from the germline V gene are PRHDT and FYEKMQ (reference sequence). The gene calls are TRBV13 and TRBJ2-2; no clear D gene. Material: peripheral blood, obtained on day 0 of AZD1222 vaccination. This TCR came from an adult in good health. The CDR3 nucleotides read TGTGCCAGCAGCCAGATTAACACCGGGGAGCTGTTTTTT. It encodes CASSQINTGELFF.